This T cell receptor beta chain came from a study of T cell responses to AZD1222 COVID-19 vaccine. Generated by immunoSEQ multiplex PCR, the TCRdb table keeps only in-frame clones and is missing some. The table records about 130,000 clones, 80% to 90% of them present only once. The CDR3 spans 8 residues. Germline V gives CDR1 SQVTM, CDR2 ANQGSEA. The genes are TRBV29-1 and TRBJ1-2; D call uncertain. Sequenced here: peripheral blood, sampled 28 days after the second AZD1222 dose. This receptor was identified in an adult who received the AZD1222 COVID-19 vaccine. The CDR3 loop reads CTTREGTF. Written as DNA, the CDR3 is TGCACCACCCGTGAGGGTACCTTC.